The entry below describes one TCR beta chain. The data were taken from a study of T-cell reconstitution after alpha-beta-depleted transplantation in children. TCRbeta library preparation incorporated unique molecular identifiers. TCRdb itself ran the PCR reads through MiXCR, one entry per CDR3 protein. The sample has about 640,000 distinct CDR3 sequences; approximately 13% are singletons. Unmatched junction bases numbered 9, after V lost 4 bases and J lost 6 bases. Germline V CDR1 and CDR2: SGHAT, FQNNGV. The CDR3 loop spans 15 amino acids. The V call is TRBV11-2, the J call TRBJ2-1; 7 bases line up with TRBD2. The origin of this receptor is a male patient between 10 and 17 years old who had a stem cell transplant for acute myeloid leukemia, so the T cells may come from the graft donor. The sample consisted of PBMCs, mostly from graft donor cells, taken 360 days after TCRalphabeta/CD19-depleted stem cell transplant. The DNA of the CDR3 is TGTGCCAGCAGCTCCCGGGAGCGGGACCCCAATGAGCAGTTCTTC. It specifies CASSSRERDPNEQFF.